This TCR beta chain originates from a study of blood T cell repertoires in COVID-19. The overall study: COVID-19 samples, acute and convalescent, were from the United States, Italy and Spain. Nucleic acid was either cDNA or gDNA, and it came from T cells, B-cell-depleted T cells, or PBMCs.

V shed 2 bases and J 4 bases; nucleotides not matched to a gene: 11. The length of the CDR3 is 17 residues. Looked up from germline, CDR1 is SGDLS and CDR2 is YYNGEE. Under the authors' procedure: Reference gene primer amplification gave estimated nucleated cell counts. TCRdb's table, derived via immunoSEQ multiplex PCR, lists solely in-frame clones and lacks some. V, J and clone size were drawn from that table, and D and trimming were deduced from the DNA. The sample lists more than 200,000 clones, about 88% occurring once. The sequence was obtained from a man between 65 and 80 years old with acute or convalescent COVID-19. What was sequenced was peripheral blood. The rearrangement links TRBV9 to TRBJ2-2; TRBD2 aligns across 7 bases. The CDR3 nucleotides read TGTGCCAGCAGCGTTAGGGAGGGCCCTCGTGGCACCGGGGAGCTGTTTTTT. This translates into CASSVREGPRGTGELFF.